This passage covers 19 T cell receptor beta chains from one sample sequenced in a study of blood T cells in healthy people across ages. The use of a sample-barcoded 5' primer and a J-beta primer mix characterized a second PCR of roughly 6 to 12 cycles. TCRdb processed the 5' RACE reads anew with MiXCR; each CDR3 protein has one entry. This table holds some 900,000 distinct CDR3 sequences, around 26% found once. Sequencing was carried out using blood. The receptors stem from a woman older than 75 in good health.

This clonotype was counted at least ten times. The rearrangement joins TRBV4-3 to TRBJ2-5, with TRBD2 matching over 8 bases. The CDR3 contains 17 residues. The ends lost 0 bases at V and 3 bases at J; junction bases unmatched: 9. Looked up from germline, CDR1 is LGHNA and CDR2 is YSLEER. This CDR3 is CASSQEGLASREETQYF. The CDR3 DNA reads TGCGCCAGCAGCCAAGAAGGACTAGCCAGCCGGGAAGAGACCCAGTACTTC.

This clonotype was observed at least ten times. The chain carries TRBV5-1 and TRBJ2-2; no clear D gene. The CDR3 sequence is 15 residues long. V was clipped by 6 bases and J by 2 bases, with 14 bases between them. The germline CDR1 and CDR2 sequences are SGHRS and YFSETQ. In DNA form, the CDR3 reads TGCGCCAGCACCCCGGACGGCTCTAACACCGGGGAGCTGTTTTTT. As protein: CASTPDGSNTGELFF.

The table lists this clonotype with a count of one. V gene TRBV20-1 combines with J gene TRBJ2-7; 7 bases are a match to TRBD1. The J segment lost 7 bases and the V segment lost 4 bases, leaving 13 bases of the junction unmatched. The CDR3 has 14 amino acids. CDR1 and CDR2 (germline): DFQATT, SNEGSKA (reference sequence). The CDR3 loop reads CSANRGATYNEQYF. The DNA for the CDR3 is TGCAGTGCTAACAGGGGCGCGACATACAATGAGCAGTACTTC.

The CDR3, as DNA: TGCAGCGCCCCGACTAGCGGGAGGACGGATACGCAGTATTTT. Residues: CSAPTSGRTDTQYF. This rearrangement joins TRBV29-1 to TRBJ2-3; 13 bases agree with TRBD2. The CDR3 has 14 residues. Germline CDR1 and CDR2: SQVTM and ANQGSEA. Trimming cost V 7 bases and J 6 bases; bases outside gene matches: 7.

The chain couples TRBV9 to TRBJ1-2; 7 nucleotides align to TRBD1. Trimming removed 0 bases from V and 5 bases from J; junction bases left unmatched: 7. This CDR3 has 15 residues. Germline V gives CDR1 SGDLS, CDR2 YYNGEE. The CDR3 loop reads CASSVALGTAYGYTF. The CDR3 region has the DNA TGTGCCAGCAGCGTAGCGCTGGGGACAGCTTATGGCTACACCTTC.

Turning to this clonotype: One junction end does not reproduce the germline sequence, and a read error may be involved. The CDR3 reads CATSSRPGRQNEELFF. CDR3 DNA sequence: TGTGCCACCAGCAGCAGACCGGGACGGCAGAATGAAGAACTGTTTTTT. The chain employs TRBV15 and TRBJ1-4, with a tentative D call TRBD1 (5 bases). Germline V CDR1 and CDR2: LNHNV, YYDKDF (reference sequence). There are 16 residues in the CDR3.

This clonotype has a count of ten or more. V gene TRBV6-6 combines with J gene TRBJ1-1; D not certain. Germline V lookup: CDR1 MNHNY, CDR2 SVGAGI (reference sequence). V lost 6 bases to trimming and J lost 8 bases, with 13 bases between them. There are 12 residues in the CDR3. Here the CDR3 reads CASRPIDGEAFF. Written as DNA, the CDR3 is TGTGCCAGCAGGCCCATAGACGGAGAAGCTTTCTTT.

This chain uses TRBV24-1 with TRBJ2-5; D is perhaps TRBD1 (6 bases). V was trimmed by 4 bases and J by 4 bases, leaving 18 bases between them. Germline CDR1 is KGHDR and CDR2 is SFDVKD. The CDR3 covers 16 residues. The CDR3 protein is CATSEQVQGRGETQYF. DNA for the CDR3: TGTGCCACCAGTGAGCAAGTACAGGGTCGGGGAGAGACCCAGTACTTC.

This clonotype was seen more than once but under ten times. A much larger clonotype is one base distant, so this may be a read error. V usage is TRBV27 and J usage is TRBJ2-5, with 7 bases matching TRBD2. The CDR3 length is 13 residues. Germline trimming cut 5 bases from V and 9 bases from J; bases unmatched to any gene: 9. Germline V gives CDR1 MNHEY, CDR2 SMNVEV (reference sequence). DNA for the CDR3: TGTGCCAGCAGTGCTCTCGCGGGGGAGGCCCAGTACTTC. Its protein is CASSALAGEAQYF.

The V and J genes are TRBV3-1 and TRBJ1-2; no definite D call. The length of the CDR3 is 13 residues. Germline CDR1 LGHDT, CDR2 YNNKEL (reference sequence). V gave up 3 bases and J gave up 2 bases, with 7 bases separating them. The CDR3 loop reads CASSQWRNYGYTF. CDR3 coding DNA: TGTGCCAGCAGCCAGTGGCGGAACTATGGCTACACCTTC.

The chain carries TRBV2 and TRBJ1-2, with TRBD1 identical over 7 bases. Germline CDR1 is SNHLY and CDR2 is FYNNEI. The CDR3 sequence is 12 residues long. Trimming removed 10 bases from V and 7 bases from J; junction bases left unmatched: 9. The CDR3 bases are TGTGCCACCATGGTACCAGGGGGTGGCTACACCTTC. Protein sequence: CATMVPGGGYTF.

This clonotype came up many times. The rearrangement uses TRBV2 and TRBJ2-3; 7 bases are shared with TRBD1. The CDR3 runs to 15 residues. Germline V gene data show CDR1 as SNHLY and CDR2 as FYNNEI. Unmatched junction bases numbered 10, after V lost 6 bases and J lost 4 bases. The CDR3 nucleotides are TGTGCCAGCAGATCACAGGGGAATAGGGCAGATACGCAGTATTTT. Translating gives CASRSQGNRADTQYF.

As to this clonotype: A much larger clone sits a single nucleotide away, making a read error possible. V gene TRBV15 combines with J gene TRBJ2-7, with D perhaps being TRBD1 or TRBD2 (6 bases each). There are 16 residues in the CDR3. V gave up 0 bases and J gave up 7 bases, with 19 bases separating them. Germline CDR1 reads LNHNV; CDR2 reads YYDKDF (reference sequence). CDR3 in DNA: TGTGCCACCAGCAGAGATTCTAAGGGGGGCTACAATGAGCAGTACTTC. Protein sequence: CATSRDSKGGYNEQYF.

This clonotype was detected many times. The chain couples TRBV5-1 to TRBJ2-3; 7 nucleotides align to TRBD2. CDR1 and CDR2 (germline): SGHRS, YFSETQ. J was trimmed by 2 bases and V by 4 bases; bases with no gene match: 13. This CDR3 is built from 17 residues. CDR3 protein: CASSPDLIAGTTDTQYF. CDR3 sequence (DNA): TGCGCCAGCAGCCCTGACTTAATAGCGGGTACCACAGATACGCAGTATTTT.

Comments on this clonotype: Its ends do not fully match the called genes, so a read error is possible. The V call is TRBV3-1, the J call TRBJ2-3, with 8 bases fitting TRBD2. Germline lookup yields CDR1 LGHDT and CDR2 YNNKEL (reference sequence). This CDR3 comprises 20 residues. CDR3 region: CVSTGREPGGIIPSTDTQYF. The DNA of the CDR3 is TGTGTCAGCACCGGAAGGGAGCCGGGGGGGATTATCCCGAGTACAGATACGCAGTATTTT.

The chain combines TRBV5-1 with TRBJ2-5, with 8 bases aligning to TRBD2. This CDR3 has 15 amino acids. V lost 3 bases, J lost 4 bases, and 8 bases stayed unmatched. Per germline, CDR1 SGHRS and CDR2 YFSETQ. The CDR3 DNA sequence: TGCGCCAGCAGCTCATCAGCGGGAGTAGGAGAGACCCAGTACTTC. It yields the protein CASSSSAGVGETQYF.

This clonotype came up a few times. A read error may be the cause here, since a much bigger clone is one base away. The CDR3 DNA is TGTGCCACCAGTGAGAGGGACTACGAGCAGTACTTC. Translating it yields CATSERDYEQYF. The chain combines TRBV10-3 with TRBJ2-7; TRBD2 might be the D (5 bases). Germline V CDR1 and CDR2: ENHRY, SYGVKD. There are 12 residues in the CDR3.

With regard to this clonotype: It may be a read error: a sequence one base away is much more abundant. CDR3 amino acids: CTSSFSGEQYF. In DNA form, the CDR3 reads TGTACCAGCAGTTTTTCGGGAGAGCAGTACTTC. This sequence joins TRBV12-3 or TRBV12-4 and TRBJ2-5; a weak D match, TRBD2 (6 bases). CDR3 length equals 11 residues.

This clonotype was counted a few times. Given a much more abundant clone one base away, this may be a read error. The rearrangement joins TRBV24-1 to TRBJ2-7; D perhaps matches TRBD1 (6 bases). This CDR3 spans 14 amino acids. V gave up 7 bases and J gave up 0 bases, with 12 bases separating them. Germline CDR1 and CDR2: KGHDR and SFDVKD. CDR3 sequence reads: CATREPGDSYEQYF. In DNA, the CDR3 is TGTGCCACCAGGGAGCCAGGGGACTCCTACGAGCAGTACTTC.